These 25 T cell receptor beta chains were all obtained from the same sample, sequenced in a study of T cells after posttransplantation cyclophosphamide. Profiled with immunoSEQ multiplex PCR; TCRdb holds only in-frame clones, not every one. The profile covers some 17,000 clones, none occurring a single time. A marrow graft followed busulfan-fludarabine conditioning, with cyclophosphamide on days +3 and +4. The sample here was PBMCs, taken after allogeneic stem cell transplant with posttransplant cyclophosphamide. The receptors were gathered from a female patient between 30 and 39 years old who received an allogeneic stem cell transplant from a related donor, was CMV-positive, and had no GVHD. The graft donor may have given rise to some T cells.

In its sample, this clone was seen many times. This sequence joins TRBV7-3 and TRBJ2-2; D is possibly TRBD1 (6 bases). This CDR3 is 14 amino acids long. Germline CDR1 is SGHTA and CDR2 is FQGTGA. Trimming removed 6 bases from V and 7 bases from J, with 15 bases in between. In DNA, the CDR3 is TGTGCCAGCAGACCAGGGGCTGGGCACGGGGAGCTGTTTTTT. As protein: CASRPGAGHGELFF.

This clone has at least ten counts. J is TRBJ1-1 and V is TRBV4-2; 9 nucleotides align to TRBD1. The CDR3 is 15 amino acids. Unmatched junction bases numbered 7, after V lost 4 bases and J lost 4 bases. Per the germline V gene, CDR1 is LGHNA and CDR2 is YNFKEQ. CDR3 sequence reads: CASSLDRGTVTEAFF. In nucleotides, the CDR3 is TGTGCCAGCAGCCTAGACAGGGGGACGGTCACTGAAGCTTTCTTT.

This clone has ten or more counts. The V gene is TRBV11-1, the J gene TRBJ2-1, with a possible D match to TRBD1 (5 bases). The CDR3 is made up of 15 amino acids. V was shortened by 5 bases and J by 4 bases, with 15 bases between the two germline ends. Germline CDR1 SGHAT, CDR2 FQDESV (reference sequence). CDR3 bases: TGTGCCAGCAGCATAACAGGAGAGTCTTACAATGAGCAGTTCTTC. It translates to CASSITGESYNEQFF.

This clone was counted ten times or more. The CDR3 DNA sequence: TGTGCCAGCAGTTTACAGTACGAGCAGTACTTC. It encodes CASSLQYEQYF. The chain couples TRBV28 to TRBJ2-7; D is unresolved. The V end was cut by 2 bases, the J end by 4 bases, with 3 bases between. This CDR3 has 11 residues. Germline values: CDR1 MDHEN, CDR2 SYDVKM.

There are many counts of this clone. V gene TRBV10-1 combines with J gene TRBJ2-1; 14 nucleotides match TRBD2. The ends lost 5 bases at V and 2 bases at J; junction bases unmatched: 11. Germline CDR1 reads WNHNN; CDR2 reads SYGVQD (reference sequence). The CDR3 runs 19 residues. CDR3 bases: TGCGCCAGCAGTCCGAATAGCGGACTAGCGGGAGGAACCTACAATGAGCAGTTCTTC. This gives the protein CASSPNSGLAGGTYNEQFF.

This clone was counted ten times or more. The chain recombines TRBV5-6 with TRBJ2-5; D unclear. The V end lost 1 base, the J end lost 5 bases, and 15 bases lay between the germline ends. Germline V gene sequence: CDR1 SGHDT, CDR2 YYEEEE. This CDR3 contains 15 residues. CDR3 loop: CASSLTSPSMETQYF. DNA for the CDR3: TGTGCCAGCAGCTTGACTTCGCCCTCAATGGAGACCCAGTACTTC. Full variable domain (remainder filled in from reference TRBV5-6 and TRBJ2-5): DAGVTQSPTHLIKTRGQQVTLRCSPKSGHDTVSWYQQALGQGPQFIFQYYEEEERQRGNFPDRFSGHQFPNYSSELNVNALLLGDSALYLCASSLTSPSMETQYFGPGTRLLVL.

This clone was detected many times. The V call is TRBV6-1, the J call TRBJ2-2, with TRBD2 matching 11 bases. The CDR3 spans 17 residues. Germline-derived CDR1 and CDR2 are MNHNS and SASEGT. The junction had 7 bases not matched to a gene; V was cut back by 4 bases and J by 3 bases. The CDR3 nucleotides read TGTGCCAGCAGTGTCACGACTAGCGGGACAGACACCGGGGAGCTGTTTTTT. Protein sequence: CASSVTTSGTDTGELFF.

This clone was detected many times. The chain has TRBV28 and TRBJ1-5; 9 bases are a match to TRBD1. Germline V gene sequence: CDR1 MDHEN, CDR2 SYDVKM. The length of the CDR3 is 15 residues. J gave up 4 bases and V 6 bases, and 7 bases lay outside the gene matches. In nucleotides, the CDR3 is TGTGCCAGCAGATCGGGACAGGGAGAGAATCAGCCCCAGCATTTT. Protein: CASRSGQGENQPQHF.

This clone was recorded at least ten times. The chain employs TRBV30 and TRBJ1-4, with D tentatively TRBD1 (5 bases). Trimming took off 2 bases at V and 4 bases at J, with 14 bases between the two ends. This CDR3 region has 15 residues. Germline V CDR1 and CDR2: GTSNPN, SVGIG (reference sequence). This CDR3 reads CAWSIKGANNEKLFF. As DNA, the CDR3 is TGTGCCTGGAGTATCAAAGGGGCGAATAATGAAAAACTGTTTTTT.

Ten or more counts support this clone. The chain employs TRBV19 and TRBJ1-1; D is perhaps TRBD1 (6 bases). Germline-derived CDR1 and CDR2 are LNHDA and SQIVND (reference sequence). Trimming pared 7 bases from V and 1 base from J, leaving 16 bases between. CDR3 length: 15 residues. DNA of the CDR3: TGTGCCAGTACAGACGAGGGGGTAGGGAACACTGAAGCTTTCTTT. It is translated as CASTDEGVGNTEAFF.

In its sample, this clone was seen many times. The V call is TRBV19, the J call TRBJ2-7, with TRBD2 matching 12 bases. V lost 5 bases to trimming and J lost 4 bases; unmatched junction nucleotides: 3. CDR1 and CDR2 (germline): LNHDA, SQIVND (reference sequence). The CDR3 covers 14 residues. The CDR3 loop is CASSVTSGSYEQYF. The CDR3 DNA reads TGTGCCAGTAGTGTGACTAGCGGGAGTTACGAGCAGTACTTC.

This clone was seen repeatedly, ten times or more. The CDR3 loop is CASSPPGTDTQYF. The DNA for the CDR3 is TGTGCCAGCAGTCCCCCAGGCACAGATACGCAGTATTTT. The J gene is TRBJ2-3, the V gene TRBV27; D not resolved. This CDR3 is built from 13 residues. Between the trimmed V and J ends, which lost 5 bases and 1 base, there was a span of 7 bases. CDR1 is MNHEY and CDR2 is SMNVEV in the germline V gene (reference sequence).

The sample holds many counts of this clone. CDR3 loop: CASSLAPGRGNTEAFF. The CDR3 coding sequence is TGTGCCAGCAGCTTGGCCCCCGGCAGGGGGAACACTGAAGCTTTCTTT. The V gene is TRBV5-6, the J gene TRBJ1-1; weak D call: TRBD1 (6 bases). The germline V gene encodes CDR1 SGHDT and CDR2 YYEEEE. With 0 bases removed from V and 1 base from J, the gap between germline ends came to 13 bases. The CDR3 contains 16 residues.

This clone was found many times. The chain couples TRBV7-3 to TRBJ1-2; no definite D call. The CDR3 spans 13 residues. Trimming took 2 bases from V and 8 from J, leaving 12 bases between them. Germline V gene lookup returns CDR1 SGHTA and CDR2 FQGTGA. CDR3 residues: CASSLDQTQGYTF. The CDR3 DNA reads as TGTGCCAGCAGCTTAGACCAGACTCAGGGCTACACCTTC.

This clone was picked up many times. This sequence joins TRBV30 and TRBJ1-1; a possible D gene is TRBD1 (6 bases). The CDR3 runs to 15 residues. With 2 bases removed from V and 2 bases from J, the gap between germline ends came to 15 bases. The V gene's germline CDR1 is GTSNPN and CDR2 SVGIG (reference sequence). The CDR3 here is CAWSRGLTGNTEAFF. CDR3 nucleotides: TGTGCCTGGAGTCGGGGCCTGACAGGCAACACTGAAGCTTTCTTT.

This clone was seen repeatedly, ten times or more. The genes are TRBV7-9 and TRBJ2-7; tentative D call: TRBD2 (6 bases). Trimming shortened V by 5 bases and J by 2 bases, and 19 bases separated the two germline ends. Germline lookup yields CDR1 SEHNR and CDR2 FQNEAQ (reference sequence). This CDR3 is 16 amino acids long. CDR3: CASSRRGAGTTYEQYF. CDR3 DNA: TGTGCCAGCAGCCGGCGGGGTGCGGGTACGACCTACGAGCAGTACTTC.

In this sample, this clone turned up many times. The rearrangement uses TRBV11-2 and TRBJ2-7; D might be TRBD1 (5 bases). The CDR3 is made up of 12 amino acids. V lost 3 bases and J 3 bases, leaving 6 bases between the germline ends. Germline V gene sequence: CDR1 SGHAT, CDR2 FQNNGV. This CDR3 is CASSFQGYEQYF. CDR3 bases: TGTGCCAGCAGCTTTCAGGGCTACGAGCAGTACTTC. Complete variable domain (other parts from reference TRBV11-2 and TRBJ2-7): EAGVAQSPRYKIIEKRQSVAFWCNPISGHATLYWYQQILGQGPKLLIQFQNNGVVDDSQLPKDRFSAERLKGVDSTLKIQPAKLEDSAVYLCASSFQGYEQYFGPGTRLTVT.

This clone showed up many times. The chain uses TRBV30 and TRBJ2-5; a possible D gene is TRBD1 (6 bases). The CDR3 is 11 residues long. Germline CDR1 reads GTSNPN; CDR2 reads SVGIG (reference sequence). V lost 2 bases to trimming and J lost 9 bases, with 10 bases between them. CDR3 protein: CAWSPGQPQYF. The CDR3 nucleotides are TGTGCCTGGAGTCCAGGACAGCCCCAGTACTTC. The entire variable domain, with the rest obtained from reference TRBV30 and TRBJ2-5, is as follows: SQTIHQWPATLVQPVGSPLSLECTVEGTSNPNLYWYRQAAGRGLQLLFYSVGIGQISSEVPQNLSASRPQDRQFILSSKKLLLSDSGFYLCAWSPGQPQYFGPGTRLLVL.

This clone was picked up many times. The genes are TRBV29-1 and TRBJ2-1; 8 nucleotides line up with TRBD2. The J segment lost 7 bases and the V segment lost 7 bases, leaving 9 bases of the junction unmatched. Germline-derived CDR1 and CDR2 are SQVTM and ANQGSEA. This CDR3 has 13 amino acids. The CDR3 region has the DNA TGCAGCGGTTTAGCGGGAACGTATAATGAGCAGTTCTTC. This codes for CSGLAGTYNEQFF.

This clone was recorded a few times. V is TRBV21-1 and J is TRBJ2-5; the table's D call, TRBD2, was not checked against the DNA. TRBJ2-7 matches the DNA end more closely, so the J call is doubtful. TRBV21-1 is annotated as a pseudogene. The CDR3 sequence is 16 residues long. CDR3: CASSPQKREAVCEQYF. As DNA, the CDR3 is TGTGCCAGCAGCCCCCAAAAGCGGGAGGCCGTCTGCGAGCAGTACTTC.

This clone was detected many times. The chain employs TRBV11-2 and TRBJ2-1; the match to TRBD2 covers 9 bases. Germline lookup yields CDR1 SGHAT and CDR2 FQNNGV. This CDR3 has 14 residues. The V gene end was trimmed by 3 bases and the J gene end by 6 bases; junction bases not matched to a gene: 3. The CDR3 here is CASSLASGVNEQFF. In nucleotides, the CDR3 is TGTGCCAGCAGCTTGGCTAGCGGGGTCAATGAGCAGTTCTTC.

This clone has ten or more counts. The rearrangement links TRBV5-1 to TRBJ1-4; TRBD1 agrees at 7 bases. Per the germline V gene, CDR1 is SGHRS and CDR2 is YFSETQ. This CDR3 contains 14 residues. The V gene end was trimmed by 4 bases and the J gene end by 8 bases; junction bases not matched to a gene: 8. CDR3 nucleotide sequence: TGCGCCAGCAGCGACAGACAGGGAGGCGAAAAACTGTTTTTT. Encoded protein: CASSDRQGGEKLFF. The full variable domain, in which reference TRBV5-1 and TRBJ1-4 provide the parts outside the CDR3, is KAGVTQTPRYLIKTRGQQVTLSCSPISGHRSVSWYQQTPGQGLQFLFEYFSETQRNKGNFPGRFSGRQFSNSRSEMNVSTLELGDSALYLCASSDRQGGEKLFFGSGTQLSVL.

This clone was seen many times. The rearrangement uses TRBV29-1 and TRBJ2-3, with TRBD2 matching 13 bases. Losses at the gene ends were 7 bases for V and 2 bases for J; bases not matched to a gene: 9. CDR3 size: 16 residues. Germline loops: CDR1 SQVTM, CDR2 ANQGSEA. The CDR3 sequence: CSAEGTSGTYTDTQYF. The DNA of the CDR3 is TGCAGCGCCGAGGGGACTAGCGGGACCTACACAGATACGCAGTATTTT.

This clone was found many times. This sequence joins TRBV27 and TRBJ2-2; 8 bases fit TRBD2. Unmatched junction bases numbered 9, after V lost 3 bases and J lost 6 bases. The CDR3 extends over 16 amino acids. Germline V gene lookup returns CDR1 MNHEY and CDR2 SMNVEV (reference sequence). Here the CDR3 DNA reads TGTGCCAGCAGTTTTAGTGAGGGACTAGTCCCCGGGGAGCTGTTTTTT. Amino acid sequence: CASSFSEGLVPGELFF.

This clone showed up many times. V and J are TRBV18 and TRBJ2-3; no definite D call. Germline CDR1 reads KGHSH; CDR2 reads LQKENI. CDR3 length: 15 amino acids. Trimming removed 1 base at V and 2 bases at J, with 10 bases between. As DNA, the CDR3 is TGTGCCAGCTCACCACGAGTTTTCGACACAGATACGCAGTATTTT. This encodes CASSPRVFDTDTQYF.